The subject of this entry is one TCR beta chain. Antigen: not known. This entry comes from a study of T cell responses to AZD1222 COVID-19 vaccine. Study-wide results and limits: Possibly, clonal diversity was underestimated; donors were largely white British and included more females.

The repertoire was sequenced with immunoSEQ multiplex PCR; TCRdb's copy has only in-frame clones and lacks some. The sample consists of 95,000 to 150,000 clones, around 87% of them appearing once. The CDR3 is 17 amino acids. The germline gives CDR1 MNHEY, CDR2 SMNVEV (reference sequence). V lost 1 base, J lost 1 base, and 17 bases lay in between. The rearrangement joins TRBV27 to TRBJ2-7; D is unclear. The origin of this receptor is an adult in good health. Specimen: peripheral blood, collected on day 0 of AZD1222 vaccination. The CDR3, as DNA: TGTGCCAGCAGTTTATTCCGAGGAGAAGGCTTATCCTACGAGCAGTACTTC. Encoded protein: CASSLFRGEGLSYEQYF.